The 23 T cell receptor beta chains below all came from one sample that was sequenced in a study of tissue T cells after allogeneic stem cell transplantation. The table came from immunoSEQ multiplex PCR; TCRdb's copy has only in-frame clones and leaves some out. The table lists 40,000 to 60,000 clones, roughly 75% of them singletons. The sequenced sample was sorted cells pooled from one or two spleens. Receptors were obtained from a pool of C57BL/6 mice in good health.

Concerning this clone: The genes are named according to mouse. The observed sequence ends 1 residue before the CDR3 terminus, with the missing tail filled in from the germline J gene. The chain employs TRBV5 and TRBJ2-2, with 8 positions matching TRBD2. This CDR3 is 16 amino acids long. Germline V gives CDR1 LGHNA, CDR2 YNLKQL (reference sequence). V lost 2 bases and J lost 0; bases outside the gene matches: 2. The covered CDR3 bases are TGTGCCAGCAGCCAATCGACTGGGGCAAACACCGGGCAGCTCTAC. Residues: CASSQSTGANTGQLY. The full CDR3 is CASSQSTGANTGQLYF.

This clone was observed a few times. The gene names given are mouse names. The read halts 1 residue ahead of the CDR3 end, with the missing end drawn from the germline J gene. The chain joins TRBV16 to TRBJ2-7; 13 positions agree with TRBD2. The V gene's germline CDR1 is SGHSA and CDR2 FRNQAP. The CDR3 sequence is 16 residues long. Germline trimming cut 5 bases from V and 4 bases from J; bases unmatched to any gene: 8. The DNA read from the CDR3 is TGTGCAAGCAGCAACCGGGACTGGGGGGGGGTGTATGAACAGTAC. Translation gives CASSNRDWGGVYEQY. Given in full, the CDR3 is CASSNRDWGGVYEQYF.

A remark on this clone: Gene and germline names: mouse. The sequence runs out 1 residue before the end of the CDR3; the remainder is reconstructed from the germline J gene. This rearrangement joins TRBV31 to TRBJ2-4; D unclear. Trimming pared 0 bases from V and 4 bases from J, leaving 5 bases between. There are 12 residues in the CDR3. The V gene's germline CDR1 is GKSSPN and CDR2 SITVG. This CDR3 is CAWSLGENTLYF. CDR3 DNA, as far as it was read: TGTGCCTGGAGTCTAGGAGAAAACACCTTGTAC.

Only a few counts were recorded for this clone. All gene names here are mouse names. Read coverage stops 1 residue before the CDR3 terminus; the germline J gene supplies the remainder. The chain links TRBV5 to TRBJ2-1; 7 nucleotides match TRBD2. V shed 4 bases and J 3 bases; nucleotides not matched to a gene: 6. CDR3 size: 15 residues. Germline CDR1 and CDR2: LGHNA and YNLKQL (reference sequence). This CDR3 reads CASSPGGGIYAEQFF. The covered CDR3 bases are TGTGCCAGCAGCCCCGGGGGGGGGATCTATGCTGAGCAGTTC.

The table lists this clone with a count of one. The gene symbols are mouse symbols. The read terminates 1 residue ahead of where the CDR3 ends, so the germline J gene completes it. This chain uses TRBV13-2 with TRBJ2-7, with a weak D call TRBD2 (6 bases). The ends were cut back, 7 bases at V and 0 bases at J, with 14 bases in the middle. This CDR3 spans 14 amino acids. CDR1 is NNHNN, CDR2 SYGAGS, per germline (reference sequence). This chain's CDR3 is CASSLTGSSYEQYF. The CDR3 bases that were read are TGTGCCAGCAGTCTCACTGGGAGCTCCTATGAACAGTAC.

For this clone: Gene labels here are mouse ones. The read falls 1 residue short of the CDR3 end, and the missing part is taken from the germline J gene. This chain connects TRBV19 to TRBJ2-3; a possible D gene is TRBD2 (7 bases). This CDR3 has 15 residues. Per germline, CDR1 FNHDT and CDR2 SITEND (reference sequence). Trimming removed 0 bases from V and 2 bases from J, with 10 bases in between. The CDR3 is CASSIGGALAETLYF. The CDR3 bases that were read are TGTGCCAGCAGTATAGGGGGGGCGCTTGCAGAAACGCTGTAT.

As regards this clone: Genes here carry mouse names. The read falls 1 residue short of the CDR3 end, and the missing part is taken from the germline J gene. The chain carries TRBV13-2 and TRBJ2-3; 9 bases fit TRBD2. Germline V gives CDR1 NNHNN, CDR2 SYGAGS (reference sequence). The trim removed 4 bases at V and 4 bases at J, leaving 7 bases unmatched. The CDR3 extends over 15 amino acids. The CDR3 is CASGWWGGAPETLYF. The DNA read from the CDR3 is TGTGCCAGCGGTTGGTGGGGGGGCGCTCCAGAAACGCTGTAT.

For this clone: Germline and genes here are mouse. The read falls 1 residue short of the CDR3 end, and the missing part is taken from the germline J gene. The chain has TRBV1 and TRBJ1-3; 9 bases align to TRBD1. Germline CDR1 NSQYPW, CDR2 LRSPGD (reference sequence). The CDR3 loop spans 15 amino acids. V dropped 5 bases and J dropped 0; count of bases not matched to a gene: 2. Incomplete CDR3 DNA: TGCACCTGCAGTAGGACAGGGGCTTCTGGAAATACGCTCTAT. Its protein is CTCSRTGASGNTLY. The full CDR3 protein is CTCSRTGASGNTLYF.

Remarks on this clone: Gene labels here are mouse ones. The missing CDR3 end, 1 residue past where the read stops, is filled in from the germline J gene. The chain is built from TRBV14 and TRBJ2-1; 7 bases agree with TRBD2. The CDR3 length is 16 residues. In germline, CDR1 is SGHDT, CDR2 FRDEAV. J lost 0 bases, V lost 2 bases, and 5 bases had no gene match. CDR3 loop: CASSFGLGVNYAEQFF. CDR3 DNA (partial): TGTGCCAGCAGTTTTGGGCTGGGGGTTAACTATGCTGAGCAGTTC. The entire variable domain, with the rest obtained from reference TRBV14 and TRBJ2-1, is as follows: EAGVTQSPRYAVLQEGQAVSFWCDPISGHDTLYWYQQPRDQGPQLLVYFRDEAVIDNSQLPSDRFSAVRPKGTNSTLKIQSAKQGDTATYLCASSFGLGVNYAEQFFGPGTRLTVL.

Of note for this clone: Gene and germline names: mouse. The observed sequence ends 1 residue before the CDR3 terminus, with the missing tail filled in from the germline J gene. The chain carries TRBV13-2 and TRBJ2-4, with no clear D. Germline V gives CDR1 NNHNN, CDR2 SYGAGS (reference sequence). The CDR3 covers 13 residues. V was cut by 3 bases and J by 1 base, with 6 bases left in between. CDR3 DNA (partial): TGTGCCAGCGGTGCGGCCCGTCAAAACACCTTGTAC. Translating it yields CASGAARQNTLY. The entire CDR3 protein reads CASGAARQNTLYF.

This clone was detected a few times. Germline and genes: mouse. Read coverage stops 1 residue before the CDR3 terminus; the germline J gene supplies the remainder. The chain couples TRBV26 to TRBJ2-7; a possible D gene is TRBD2 (5 bases). Germline loops: CDR1 KGHPV, CDR2 FQNQEV (reference sequence). Trimming shortened V by 3 bases and J by 0 bases, and 12 bases separated the two germline ends. CDR3 length: 15 amino acids. The CDR3 DNA, read in part, is TGTGCCAGCAGTCTAGGATGGGGAAGCTCCTATGAACAGTAC. This translates into CASSLGWGSSYEQY. From start to end, the CDR3 is CASSLGWGSSYEQYF.

This clone was picked up a small number of times. The genes are named according to mouse. The read comes to an end 1 residue before the CDR3 does, leaving the germline J gene to fill in the end. The genes are TRBV3 and TRBJ2-7, with D tentatively TRBD2 (6 bases). In germline, CDR1 is SNHLY, CDR2 FYNGKV (reference sequence). The V end was cut by 2 bases, the J end by 0 bases, with 8 bases between. There are 14 residues in the CDR3. The part of the CDR3 DNA that was read is TGTGCCAGCAGCTTACTGGGGAGCTCCTATGAACAGTAC. This encodes CASSLLGSSYEQY. The full CDR3 reads CASSLLGSSYEQYF.

Of note for this clone: Gene names and germline match the mouse. The CDR3 extends 1 residue past the end of the read, so its final part is completed from the germline J gene. V and J are TRBV13-2 and TRBJ1-1; D is undetermined. Germline V gene data show CDR1 as NNHNN and CDR2 as SYGAGS (reference sequence). Trimming took 4 bases from V and 5 from J, leaving 3 bases between them. The CDR3 extends over 10 amino acids. The CDR3 bases that were read are TGTGCCAGCGGTCTTACAGAAGTCTTC. Residues: CASGLTEVF. The whole CDR3 protein is CASGLTEVFF.

Points on this clone: Mouse names are used for the genes. The missing CDR3 end, 1 residue past where the read stops, is filled in from the germline J gene. The V and J genes are TRBV13-3 and TRBJ1-4; perhaps TRBD1 as D (5 bases). V lost 5 bases, J lost 0 bases, and 8 bases lay in between. Germline CDR1 NNHDY, CDR2 SYVADS. The CDR3 extends over 14 amino acids. CDR3 DNA, as far as it was read: TGTGCCAGCAGGGAGACAGTTTCCAACGAAAGATTATTT. It encodes CASRETVSNERLF. The CDR3 as a whole reads CASRETVSNERLFF.

A remark on this clone: These gene names are mouse names. CDR3 loop: CASSLGAGGFYEQYF. Incomplete CDR3 DNA: TGTGCCAGCAGCTTAGGGGCTGGGGGGTTCTATGAACAGTAC. V usage is TRBV3 and J usage is TRBJ2-7; 8 bases are a match to TRBD2. The CDR3 end lies 1 residue beyond the end of the read and is filled in from the germline J gene. There are 15 residues in the CDR3. V dropped 1 base and J dropped 3; count of bases not matched to a gene: 5. Germline values: CDR1 SNHLY, CDR2 FYNGKV (reference sequence).

Concerning this clone: The gene symbols are mouse symbols. The DNA ends 1 residue before the CDR3 does, and the rest of the CDR3 is filled in from the germline J gene. The rearrangement links TRBV15 to TRBJ2-3; TRBD2 matches 14 bases. CDR1 SGHND and CDR2 FRSKSL come from the germline V gene. V lost 6 bases to trimming and J lost 0 bases; unmatched junction nucleotides: 2. The CDR3 consists of 16 residues. CDR3 loop: CASSGTGGASAETLYF. CDR3 DNA (partial): TGTGCCAGCAGCGGGACTGGGGGGGCTAGTGCAGAAACGCTGTAT. Variable domain in full (rest from reference TRBV15 and TRBJ2-3): DAGVTQTPRHEVAEKGQTIILKCEPVSGHNDLFWYRQTKIQGLELLSYFRSKSLMEDGGAFKDRFKAEMLNSSFSTLKIQPTEPKDSAVYLCASSGTGGASAETLYFGSGTRLTVL.

Concerning this clone: The germline and genes are mouse ones. CDR3 DNA (partial): TGTGCCAGCGGTGATGCAGCTGGGGGCACCGGGCAGCTCTAC. Protein product: CASGDAAGGTGQLY. The complete CDR3 protein is CASGDAAGGTGQLYF. V is TRBV13-2 and J is TRBJ2-2; 7 bases map to TRBD2. The read is 1 residue too short to cover the CDR3 end, so that end is filled in from the germline J gene. Germline CDR1 reads NNHNN; CDR2 reads SYGAGS (reference sequence). The CDR3 totals 15 residues. Trimming cost V 0 bases and J 4 bases; bases outside gene matches: 3.

As regards this clone: The genes and germline here are from mouse. With the read ending 1 residue before the CDR3 end, the germline J gene is used to fill in that end. This chain links TRBV12-2 with TRBJ2-5; 11 bases agree with TRBD2. The CDR3 has 14 residues. Looked up from germline, CDR1 is SGHLS and CDR2 is HYDKME. Trimming cost V 2 bases and J 5 bases; bases outside gene matches: 2. The CDR3 bases that were read are TGTGCCAGCTCTCGGGACTGGGGGAGAGACACCCAGTAC. As protein: CASSRDWGRDTQY. The whole CDR3 sequence reads CASSRDWGRDTQYF.

In the case of this clone: Genes and germline come from the mouse. The CDR3 sequence is CASSKGTGPERLFF. CDR3 DNA, as far as it was read: TGTGCCAGCAGTAAGGGGACAGGGCCCGAAAGATTATTT. The rearrangement uses TRBV19 and TRBJ1-4; the match to TRBD1 covers 9 bases. The CDR3 end is not reached by the read, which stops 1 residue before it; the germline J gene fills it in. The CDR3 totals 14 residues. In germline, CDR1 is FNHDT, CDR2 SITEND (reference sequence). Trimming removed 3 bases from V and 7 bases from J; junction bases left unmatched: 4.

Concerning this clone itself: Mouse names are used for the genes. The read comes to an end 1 residue before the CDR3 does, leaving the germline J gene to fill in the end. The chain carries TRBV20 and TRBJ1-2; D gene uncertain. CDR1 is GFQATS and CDR2 is STVNSAI in the germline V gene. This CDR3 has 12 residues. The V end was cut by 1 base, the J end by 2 bases, with 5 bases between. The CDR3 sequence is CGARGQNSDYTF. CDR3 bases read: TGTGGTGCTAGGGGGCAGAACTCCGACTACACC.

This clone was seen a handful of times. The genes are named according to mouse. The CDR3 goes on 1 residue after the read ends, and that part is filled in from the germline J gene. V and J are TRBV12-2 and TRBJ2-7; 10 bases align to TRBD1. There are 14 residues in the CDR3. V lost 2 bases to trimming and J lost 2 bases; unmatched junction nucleotides: 2. Germline loops: CDR1 SGHLS, CDR2 HYDKME. The CDR3 DNA, read in part, is TGTGCCAGCTCTCCCGGACAGGGGGCCTATGAACAGTAC. This sequence encodes CASSPGQGAYEQY. The complete CDR3 sequence is CASSPGQGAYEQYF.

Concerning this clone itself: Here the gene names and germline are mouse. The read ends 1 residue before the CDR3 terminus; that terminus is restored from the germline J gene. The genes are TRBV5 and TRBJ1-6, with D possibly being TRBD1 (5 bases). TRBJ1-6 is flagged as an ORF with uncertain function. V dropped 1 base and J dropped 4 bases, with 5 bases sitting between them. Germline V gene data show CDR1 as LGHNA and CDR2 as YNLKQL (reference sequence). This CDR3 has 14 residues. CDR3 residues: CASSQGQYNSPLYF. CDR3 DNA, as far as it was read: TGTGCCAGCAGCCAAGGACAGTATAATTCGCCCCTCTAC.

Concerning this clone: Mouse gene names and germline throughout. The read ends 1 residue shy of where the CDR3 ends; the end is completed using the germline J gene. The rearrangement uses TRBV13-2 and TRBJ2-2, with TRBD1 matching over 10 bases. V shed 2 bases, J shed 0 bases, and the junction held 4 bases outside the gene matches. Per germline, CDR1 NNHNN and CDR2 SYGAGS (reference sequence). The CDR3 sequence is 17 residues long. This chain's CDR3 is CASGEPGTGANTGQLYF. The sequenced CDR3 bases are TGTGCCAGCGGTGAGCCCGGGACAGGGGCAAACACCGGGCAGCTCTAC.